This TCR beta chain was retrieved from a study of blood T cell repertoires in COVID-19. Study-wide background: Acute and convalescent COVID-19 samples came from the United States, Italy and Spain. The cDNA or gDNA used as material had been derived from T cells, B-cell-depleted T cells, or PBMCs.

This CDR3 has 15 amino acids. From germline, CDR1 is SGHRS and CDR2 YFSETQ. V was clipped by 0 bases and J by 0 bases, with 10 bases between them. Study processing details: How many nucleated cells were present was estimated from reference gene primer amplification. The method was immunoSEQ multiplex PCR; TCRdb's version includes in-frame clones alone and lacks a portion of them. V, J and clone size were drawn from that table, and D and trimming were deduced from the DNA. Counted here are about 44,000 clones, roughly 87% occurring once; the ten biggest clones make up roughly 25%. The chain uses TRBV5-1 and TRBJ2-7; the D is unclear. This TCR was recovered from an elderly woman in a cohort sampled during active or convalescent COVID-19. What was sequenced was peripheral blood. CDR3 bases: TGCGCCAGCAGCTTGGGTACTTCCCGCTCCTACGAGCAGTACTTC. Translating gives CASSLGTSRSYEQYF.